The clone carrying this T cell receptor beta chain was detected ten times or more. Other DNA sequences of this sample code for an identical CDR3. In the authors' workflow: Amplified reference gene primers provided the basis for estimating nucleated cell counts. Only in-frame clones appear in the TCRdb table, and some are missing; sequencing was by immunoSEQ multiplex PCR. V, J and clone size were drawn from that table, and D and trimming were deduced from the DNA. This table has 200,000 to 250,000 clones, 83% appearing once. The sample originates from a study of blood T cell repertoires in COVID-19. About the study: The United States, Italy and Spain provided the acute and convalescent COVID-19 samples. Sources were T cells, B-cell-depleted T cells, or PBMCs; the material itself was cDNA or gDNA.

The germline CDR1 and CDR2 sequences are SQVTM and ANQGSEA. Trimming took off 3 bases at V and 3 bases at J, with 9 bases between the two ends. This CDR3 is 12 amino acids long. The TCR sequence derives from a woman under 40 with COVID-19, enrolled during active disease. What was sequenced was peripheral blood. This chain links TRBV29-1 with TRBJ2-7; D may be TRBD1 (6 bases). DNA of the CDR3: TGCAGCGTTGAGGTCAGGGGCTACGAGCAGTACTTC. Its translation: CSVEVRGYEQYF.